One and the same sample provided the 21 T cell receptor beta chains below, sequenced in a study of blood T cell repertoires in COVID-19. Measured with immunoSEQ multiplex PCR; TCRdb has only the in-frame clones, and not every one. The table lists some 180,000 clones, roughly 79% of them singletons. Sequenced material: peripheral blood. These receptors were taken from a woman aged 40 to 50 with COVID-19, enrolled during active disease.

The chain uses TRBV2 and TRBJ2-7; 10 nucleotides align to TRBD1. Looked up from germline, CDR1 is SNHLY and CDR2 is FYNNEI. The ends lost 4 bases at V and 6 bases at J; junction bases unmatched: 3. This CDR3 region has 13 residues. The CDR3 spells CASSVGTGVEQYV. DNA for the CDR3: TGTGCCAGCAGTGTAGGGACAGGGGTCGAGCAGTACGTC.

The chain has TRBV6-5 and TRBJ2-2; possibly TRBD2 for D (5 bases). Germline V gene lookup returns CDR1 MNHEY and CDR2 SVGAGI. Between the trimmed V and J ends, which lost 2 bases and 6 bases, there was a span of 13 bases. CDR3 size: 15 residues. For the CDR3, the DNA is TGTGCCAGCAGTTACCTAACTGCGGGTCCCGGGGAGCTGTTTTTT. This codes for CASSYLTAGPGELFF.

V usage is TRBV5-6 and J usage is TRBJ2-1; 7 bases agree with TRBD1. V shed 3 bases, J shed 7 bases, and the junction held 13 bases outside the gene matches. From germline, CDR1 is SGHDT and CDR2 YYEEEE. The CDR3 contains 16 residues. The CDR3 region has the DNA TGTGCCAGCAGCTCGCTCGACAGGGCGGTAGCAAATGAGCAGTTCTTC. Protein: CASSSLDRAVANEQFF. Full variable domain (remainder filled in from reference TRBV5-6 and TRBJ2-1): DAGVTQSPTHLIKTRGQQVTLRCSPKSGHDTVSWYQQALGQGPQFIFQYYEEEERQRGNFPDRFSGHQFPNYSSELNVNALLLGDSALYLCASSSLDRAVANEQFFGPGTRLTVL.

This clone was counted between two and nine times. This rearrangement joins TRBV15 to TRBJ2-3, with TRBD2 identical over 9 bases. The CDR3 is 16 residues long. CDR1 LNHNV and CDR2 YYDKDF come from the germline V gene (reference sequence). The J segment lost 4 bases and the V segment lost 1 base, leaving 6 bases of the junction unmatched. CDR3 nucleotides: TGTGCCACCAGCAGAGGCCCGGGACTAGCCTCAGATACGCAGTATTTT. It yields the protein CATSRGPGLASDTQYF. Complete variable domain (other parts from reference TRBV15 and TRBJ2-3): DAMVIQNPRYQVTQFGKPVTLSCSQTLNHNVMYWYQQKSSQAPKLLFHYYDKDFNNEADTPDNFQSRRPNTSFCFLDIRSPGLGDTAMYLCATSRGPGLASDTQYFGPGTRLTVL.

This clone was counted a few times. The J gene is TRBJ1-1, the V gene TRBV7-9; no clear D gene. This CDR3 region has 13 residues. Germline CDR1 and CDR2: SEHNR and FQNEAQ (reference sequence). V was cut by 5 bases and J by 7 bases, with 14 bases left in between. The CDR3 protein is CASSLTPLDEAFF. CDR3 sequence (DNA): TGTGCCAGCAGCCTAACCCCCCTAGATGAAGCTTTCTTT.

The chain combines TRBV9 with TRBJ1-3; no reliable D call. The V end lost 3 bases, the J end lost 1 base, and 5 bases lay between the germline ends. Germline V gives CDR1 SGDLS, CDR2 YYNGEE. This CDR3 is built from 13 residues. The CDR3 protein is CASSGQSGNTIYF. The CDR3 region has the DNA TGTGCCAGCAGCGGCCAGTCTGGAAACACCATATATTTT.

The chain is built from TRBV18 and TRBJ2-7; D is unclear. Germline CDR1 is KGHSH and CDR2 is LQKENI. The CDR3 is 15 residues long. V lost 3 bases to trimming and J lost 6 bases, with 18 bases between them. The CDR3: CASSPDFLERSEQYV. As DNA, the CDR3 is TGTGCCAGCTCACCCGACTTCCTTGAGCGTAGCGAGCAGTACGTC.

V usage is TRBV29-1 and J usage is TRBJ2-7; possibly TRBD1 for D (5 bases). CDR1 and CDR2 (germline): SQVTM, ANQGSEA. There are 12 residues in the CDR3. Trimming cost V 6 bases and J 0 bases, with 9 bases left between them. This CDR3 is CSVIGDSYEQYV. CDR3 DNA sequence: TGCAGCGTGATAGGGGACTCCTACGAGCAGTACGTC.

The rearrangement links TRBV19 to TRBJ1-4; 7 positions agree with TRBD1. J was trimmed by 3 bases and V by 5 bases; bases with no gene match: 3. There are 14 residues in the CDR3. The germline gives CDR1 LNHDA, CDR2 SQIVND (reference sequence). CDR3 nucleotides: TGTGCCAGTAGTCCGACAGGGTCTAATGAAAAACTGTTTTTT. Its protein product is CASSPTGSNEKLFF.

The V call is TRBV4-2, the J call TRBJ1-1, with TRBD1 identical over 9 bases. The CDR3 has 13 residues. The junction had 1 base not matched to a gene; V was cut back by 4 bases and J by 4 bases. Germline CDR1 LGHNA, CDR2 YNFKEQ. CDR3: CASSRTGATEAFF. Written as DNA, the CDR3 is TGTGCCAGCAGCCGGACAGGGGCCACTGAAGCTTTCTTT.

J is TRBJ2-1 and V is TRBV11-3; the match to TRBD2 covers 8 bases. The CDR3 extends over 16 amino acids. The ends lost 6 bases at V and 7 bases at J; junction bases unmatched: 14. Germline values: CDR1 SGHNT, CDR2 YENEEA. The CDR3 loop reads CASSHTVAGGQNEQFF. The CDR3 DNA reads TGTGCCAGCAGTCACACAGTGGCGGGAGGCCAGAATGAGCAGTTCTTC.

The count of this clone is one. V is TRBV28 and J is TRBJ2-7, with D perhaps matching TRBD2 (6 bases). Germline CDR1 and CDR2: MDHEN and SYDVKM. The CDR3 covers 14 residues. Trimming removed 8 bases from V and 2 bases from J, with 16 bases in between. CDR3: CASASGDPPYEQYF. DNA of the CDR3: TGTGCCAGCGCCTCGGGGGACCCCCCCTACGAGCAGTACTTC.

The chain couples TRBV5-6 to TRBJ2-3; 8 bases fit TRBD2. This CDR3 comprises 17 residues. The germline V gene has CDR1 SGHDT and CDR2 YYEEEE. V dropped 3 bases and J dropped 2; count of bases not matched to a gene: 11. The CDR3 bases are TGTGCCAGCAGCTCCCGCAGAGCCGGGAGGGCCACAGATACGCAGTATTTT. Translation: CASSSRRAGRATDTQYF.

The rearrangement links TRBV6-5 to TRBJ2-7, with TRBD2 matching over 9 bases. V was clipped by 3 bases and J by 5 bases; unmatched bases: 8. CDR1 is MNHEY, CDR2 SVGAGI, per germline. This CDR3 contains 15 residues. The CDR3: CASSYRGGREDEQYF. DNA for the CDR3: TGTGCCAGCAGTTATCGGGGCGGGAGGGAGGACGAGCAGTACTTC.

The chain recombines TRBV10-3 with TRBJ1-1, with D perhaps TRBD1 (5 bases). This CDR3 comprises 15 residues. V was shortened by 3 bases and J by 5 bases, with 16 bases between the two germline ends. Per the germline V gene, CDR1 is ENHRY and CDR2 is SYGVKD. The CDR3 spells CAISDGAAGGTEAFF. Here the CDR3 DNA reads TGTGCCATCAGTGATGGAGCAGCGGGGGGTACTGAAGCTTTCTTT.

CDR3 nucleotide sequence: TGTGCCAGCAGGCTCCCAGGTCCCTACAATGAGCAGTTCTTC. It yields the protein CASRLPGPYNEQFF. This rearrangement joins TRBV27 to TRBJ2-1; D remains unclear. V was pared by 6 bases and J by 2 bases, with 11 bases between. CDR1 and CDR2 from the germline V gene are MNHEY and SMNVEV (reference sequence). This CDR3 has 14 residues.

The V gene is TRBV6-5, the J gene TRBJ1-5; tentative D call: TRBD1 (5 bases). The CDR3 sequence is 14 residues long. The V and J ends lost 6 bases and 3 bases respectively, with 12 bases between them. Germline CDR1 MNHEY, CDR2 SVGAGI. The DNA of the CDR3 is TGTGCCAGCAGGGGGCAGGGCTACAATCAGCCCCAGCATTTT. Translation: CASRGQGYNQPQHF.

The chain joins TRBV27 to TRBJ2-2, with D hard to call. Germline V gene lookup returns CDR1 MNHEY and CDR2 SMNVEV (reference sequence). Trimming removed 4 bases at V and 1 base at J, with 10 bases between. This CDR3 contains 15 residues. The CDR3 loop reads CASSSDPQNTGELFF. In DNA, the CDR3 is TGTGCCAGCAGTTCAGATCCACAGAACACCGGGGAGCTGTTTTTT.

The chain is built from TRBV11-3 and TRBJ2-6; D may be TRBD2 (5 bases). The V gene lost 4 bases and the J gene lost 0 bases, with 7 bases spanning the gap. The CDR3 extends over 15 amino acids. CDR1 SGHNT and CDR2 YENEEA come from the germline V gene. CDR3: CASSSRGSGANVLTF. As DNA, the CDR3 is TGTGCCAGCAGCTCCCGGGGCTCTGGGGCCAACGTCCTGACTTTC.

V is TRBV6-5 and J is TRBJ1-4; 7 bases match TRBD1. The germline gives CDR1 MNHEY, CDR2 SVGAGI. The ends lost 6 bases at V and 12 bases at J; junction bases unmatched: 4. The CDR3 totals 11 residues. CDR3 nucleotide sequence: TGTGCCAGCAGACGGGACAGCCAACTGTTTTTT. Translated, it gives CASRRDSQLFF.

This chain uses TRBV3-1 (or the pseudogene TRBV3-2) with TRBJ2-1; D is possibly TRBD1 (6 bases). CDR3 size: 12 residues. Deletions cut 4 bases from V and 8 bases from J, with 9 bases between. The germline V gene encodes CDR1 LGHDT and CDR2 YNNKEL (reference sequence). DNA of the CDR3: TGTGCCAGCAGCCCCAGGGGCTATGAGCAGTTCTTC. Its translation is CASSPRGYEQFF.